Listed below are T cell receptor beta chains from one sample, sequenced in a study of T cell responses to AZD1222 COVID-19 vaccine. The protocol was immunoSEQ multiplex PCR, while the TCRdb copy is restricted to in-frame clones and leaves out a portion. The sample yields tens of thousands of clones, 70% to 80% seen once. The source was peripheral blood, collected 28 days after the second AZD1222 dose. These receptors were obtained from an adult who received the AZD1222 COVID-19 vaccine. Each CDR3 is given with its conserved first and last residue. D genes are given only for firm matches. Only part of the rows carry a size: once, few, many, or a class if the clone is expanded.

CDR3aa	CDR3nt	v_gene	j_gene	abundance	d_gene
CASSYRRGEGGYTF	TGTGCCAGCAGTTATAGGCGGGGAGAGGGGGGCTACACCTTC	TRBV6-5	TRBJ1-2	NA	NA
CASSSLYRDRVTDTEAFF	TGTGCCAGCAGCTCTCTGTACCGGGACAGGGTTACAGACACTGAAGCTTTCTTT	TRBV5-5	TRBJ1-1	NA	TRBD1
CASSYSGSGGLSYNEQFF	TGTGCCAGCAGTTACTCTGGCTCAGGGGGTTTATCCTACAATGAGCAGTTCTTC	TRBV6-2/TRBV6-3	TRBJ2-1	NA	TRBD1
CASSLAASYQETQYF	TGTGCCAGCAGCTTAGCAGCCTCGTACCAAGAGACCCAGTACTTC	TRBV11-2	TRBJ2-5	NA	NA
CASSATVLSGNTIYF	TGTGCCAGCAGCGCGACAGTCCTCTCTGGAAACACCATATATTTT	TRBV5-5	TRBJ1-3	NA	NA
CASSGFQAGGYTF	TGTGCCAGTAGTGGGTTCCAGGCTGGGGGCTACACCTTC	TRBV19	TRBJ1-2	NA	NA
CASSQMTGDNSPLHF	TGTGCCAGCAGTCAAATGACAGGGGATAATTCACCCCTCCACTTT	TRBV5-4	TRBJ1-6	NA	TRBD1
CAISGGGTDTQYF	TGTGCCATCAGTGGGGGGGGGACAGATACGCAGTATTTT	TRBV10-3	TRBJ2-3	NA	TRBD2
CASSTPPGGYTF	TGTGCCAGCAGTACCCCCCCGGGGGGCTACACCTTC	TRBV27	TRBJ1-2	NA	NA
CASSLEASGYSNQPQHF	TGTGCCAGCAGCTTAGAAGCTTCAGGATATAGCAATCAGCCCCAGCATTTT	TRBV7-9	TRBJ1-5	NA	NA
CASSYSSFTEAFF	TGTGCCAGCAGTTACTCGAGTTTCACTGAAGCTTTCTTT	TRBV6-5	TRBJ1-1	once	NA
CASSRGTGSPLHF	TGTGCCAGCAGCCGAGGGACAGGTTCACCCCTCCACTTT	TRBV28	TRBJ1-6	NA	TRBD1
CASSESSGGWEGYTF	TGTGCCAGCAGTGAAAGTTCAGGGGGCTGGGAAGGCTACACCTTC	TRBV6-4	TRBJ1-2	NA	TRBD1
CASRLAGVADTQYF	TGTGCCAGTCGACTAGCGGGAGTAGCAGATACGCAGTATTTT	TRBV10-3	TRBJ2-3	few	TRBD2
CASSSPGSGGWGAKNIQYF	TGTGCCAGCAGCTCCCCGGGTAGCGGAGGTTGGGGAGCCAAAAACATTCAGTACTTC	TRBV7-2	TRBJ2-4	NA	NA
CASSFEGYGGGYTF	TGTGCCAGCAGCTTCGAAGGGTATGGAGGTGGCTACACCTTC	TRBV7-9	TRBJ1-2	NA	NA
CASSLKGNGEETQYF	TGTGCCAGCAGTTTAAAGGGCAACGGGGAAGAGACCCAGTACTTC	TRBV28	TRBJ2-5	NA	NA
CASSLFSGSDSGNTIYF	TGTGCCAGCTCCCTTTTTTCCGGCTCGGACTCTGGAAACACCATATATTTT	TRBV18	TRBJ1-3	NA	NA
CASSESGWGYTF	TGTGCCAGCAGTGAATCCGGGTGGGGCTACACCTTC	TRBV6-1	TRBJ1-2	few	NA
CAIRQGSENSPLHF	TGTGCCATCAGGCAAGGGTCAGAAAATTCACCCCTCCACTTT	TRBV10-3	TRBJ1-6	NA	NA
CASSPSLSTDTQYF	TGTGCCAGCTCGCCTTCCCTCAGCACAGATACGCAGTATTTT	TRBV27	TRBJ2-3	NA	NA
CASSQRVRSYNEQFF	TGTGCCAGCAGCCAGCGGGTCCGCTCCTACAATGAGCAGTTCTTC	TRBV6-5	TRBJ2-1	NA	NA
CASWAGGENTEAFF	TGCGCCAGCTGGGCGGGCGGGGAGAACACTGAAGCTTTCTTT	TRBV5-1	TRBJ1-1	NA	NA
CASSLTIAKNIQYF	TGTGCCAGCAGCTTGACCATAGCCAAAAACATTCAGTACTTC	TRBV11-2	TRBJ2-4	NA	NA
CASSEDIHTIYF	TGTGCCAGCAGTGAGGACATTCACACCATATATTTT	TRBV6-1	TRBJ1-3	NA	NA
CASSVTPGGGEAFF	TGTGCCAGCAGTGTAACACCTGGGGGAGGTGAAGCTTTCTTT	TRBV2	TRBJ1-1	NA	NA
CASSGGLRATNEKLFF	TGTGCCAGCAGTGGGGGACTGAGAGCAACTAATGAAAAACTGTTTTTT	TRBV6-1	TRBJ1-4	once	NA